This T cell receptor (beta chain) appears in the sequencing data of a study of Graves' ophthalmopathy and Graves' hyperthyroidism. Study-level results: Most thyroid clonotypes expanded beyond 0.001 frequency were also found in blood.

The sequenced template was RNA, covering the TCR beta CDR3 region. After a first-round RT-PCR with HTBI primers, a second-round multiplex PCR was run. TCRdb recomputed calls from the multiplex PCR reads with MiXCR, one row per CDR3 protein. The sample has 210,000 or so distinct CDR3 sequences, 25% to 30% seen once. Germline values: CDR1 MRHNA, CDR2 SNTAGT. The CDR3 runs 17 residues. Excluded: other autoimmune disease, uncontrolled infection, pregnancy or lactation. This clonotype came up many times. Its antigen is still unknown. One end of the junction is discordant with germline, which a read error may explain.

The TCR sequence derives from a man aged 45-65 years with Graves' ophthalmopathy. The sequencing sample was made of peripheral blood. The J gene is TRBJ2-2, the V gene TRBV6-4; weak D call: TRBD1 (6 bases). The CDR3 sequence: CASSDYYPTGDTGELFF. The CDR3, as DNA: TGTGCCAGCAGCGACTACTACCCGACAGGAGACACCGGGGAGCTGTTTTTT.